The rows below give T cell receptor beta chains drawn from one sample of a study of CD8 T cells in ankylosing spondylitis. TCRdb re-called the 5' RACE reads with MiXCR, one entry per CDR3 protein. The table has about 69,000 distinct CDR3 sequences, about 5.7% seen once. The sequenced sample was blood, either unsorted or a sorted T cell fraction (not recorded which). The receptors shown here come from a male donor with ankylosing spondylitis or in good health (not recorded which). The conserved cysteine and the conserved F or W are not part of the CDR3 here. Clone sizes are shown as once, few, many, or a class for an expanded clone.

V	size	CDR3
TRBV28	many	ASSPIYTGELF
TRBV18	many	ASSPGLDYGYT
TRBV6-5	many	ASSTGQGMTF
TRBV20-1	many	SASSGSQPSTDTQY
TRBV28	many	ASSFSRQHEQY
TRBV18	many	ASSPGTGDEQF
TRBV21-1	many	ASSKEAPEKLF
TRBV18	many	ASSPAVGQGPYEQY
TRBV7-2	many	ASGGTIQETQY
TRBV18	many	ASSPDGTNTGELF
TRBV5-1	many	ASSVDRGGDGYT